The sequence of this TCR beta chain was determined in a study of cytomegalovirus exposure and HLA in healthy donors. Whole-study findings and limits: Later analysis identified a missense DCLRE1C variant that was linked to TCR beta V- and J-gene trimming. A cluster of highly shared sequence variants was likely a sequencing artifact.

In the case of this clone: What it binds is not known.

PCR was performed using 60 Vbeta and 13 Jbeta primers. Study processing details: Later, tens of millions of unique TCR beta chains were counted in an analysis, and about 10 million of them were shared. The protocol was immunoSEQ multiplex PCR, while the TCRdb copy is restricted to in-frame clones and leaves out a portion. That table furnishes V, J and clone size, whereas the DNA furnished D and trimming. The repertoire holds 130,000 to 150,000 clones, with over 60% as singletons. The donors (healthy individuals) were bone marrow donors. CDR1 is SGHNT and CDR2 is YYREEE in the germline V gene (reference sequence). The V and J ends lost 4 bases and 5 bases, in that order; junction bases with no gene match: 5. The CDR3 extends over 14 amino acids.

Material for sequencing was PBMCs. This receptor was identified in a middle-aged man in good health and CMV-seropositive. The chain is built from TRBV5-4 and TRBJ2-2; TRBD1 matches 7 bases. DNA for the CDR3: TGTGCCAGCAGCCAGGGACAGTGGACCGGGGAGCTGTTTTTT. Its protein is CASSQGQWTGELFF.